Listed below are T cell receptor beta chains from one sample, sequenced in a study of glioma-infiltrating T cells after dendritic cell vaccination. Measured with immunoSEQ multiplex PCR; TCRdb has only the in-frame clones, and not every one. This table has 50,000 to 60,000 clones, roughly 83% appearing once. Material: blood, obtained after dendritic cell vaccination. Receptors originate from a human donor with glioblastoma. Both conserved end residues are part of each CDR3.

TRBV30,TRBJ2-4,CAWSVAGGGIQYF
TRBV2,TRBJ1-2,CASRDLRTAGIYGYTF
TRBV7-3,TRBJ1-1,CASSENGQGNTEAFF
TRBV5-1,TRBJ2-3,CASGWSGATDTQYF
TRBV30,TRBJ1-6,CAWSVRAGLDSPLHF
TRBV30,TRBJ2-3,CAWTPPAGAPDTQYF
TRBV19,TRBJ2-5,CASSIISGNQETQYF
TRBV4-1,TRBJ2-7,CASSQEAGSSYEQYF
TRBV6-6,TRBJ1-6,CASTQGQEGSPLHF
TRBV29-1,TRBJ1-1,CSVLGQGSTEAFF
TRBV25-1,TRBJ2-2,CASSEWTAMNTGELFF
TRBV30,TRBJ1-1,CAWRQMLNTEAFF
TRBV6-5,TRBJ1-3,CASSRQGANTIYF
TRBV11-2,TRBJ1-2,CASSTGGYYGYTF
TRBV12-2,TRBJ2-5,CASRLALRFAGGPRQETQYF
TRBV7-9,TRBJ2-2,CASSQTSLAGVTGELFF
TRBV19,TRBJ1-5,CASSTQDRVSNQPQHF
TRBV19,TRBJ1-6,CASRLTRQDPSPLHF
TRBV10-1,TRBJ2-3,CASSESFESSTDTQYF
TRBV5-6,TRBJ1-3,CASSAYRGLGNTIYF
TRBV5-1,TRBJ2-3,CASSFGAVGTDTQYF
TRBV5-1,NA,CASSWSSGGYEQYF
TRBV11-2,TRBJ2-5,CASSLNPSVEETQYF
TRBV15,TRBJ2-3,CATSRELTGTIAGGLSADTQYF
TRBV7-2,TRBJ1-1,CASSLSGINTEAFF
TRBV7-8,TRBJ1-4,CASSLGGQEEKLFF
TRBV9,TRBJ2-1,CASSVVGGEWSYNEQFF
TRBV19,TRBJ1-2,CASSISDTGYTF
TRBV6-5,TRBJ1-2,CASSSNTGVEGYTF
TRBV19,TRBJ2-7,CASSPRRSTGSNEQYF
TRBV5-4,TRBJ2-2,CASSLPPGQGETGELFF
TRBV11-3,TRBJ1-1,CASSMWTGNTEAFF
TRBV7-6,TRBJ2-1,CASSLALMGQGAYNEQFF
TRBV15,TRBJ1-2,CATSGGGTGENYGYTF
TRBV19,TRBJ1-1,CASSLGGTGAGGEAFF
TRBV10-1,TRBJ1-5,CASSDRGNQPQHF